This T cell receptor beta chain was retrieved from a study of human T cells and chemical hapten exposure. Study-level findings and limits: Compared to controls, expanded TCRs made significantly more large clusters of similar CDR3s.

This clonotype was observed a handful of times. What it recognizes is unknown. Time point reported: pre-sensitization, week 0. Stated treatment: therapeutic diphenylcyclopropenone sensitization with weekly scalp DPC. Every patch test was put on after a blood sample was taken. People who gave samples had alopecia, were 18 to 70 years old, and were suitable for DPC. Individual cDNA molecules in this library carried unique molecular identifiers. TCRdb itself ran the RACE reads through MiXCR, one entry per CDR3 protein. This sample has about 110,000 distinct CDR3 sequences, with about 12% found just once. This clonotype was obtained from a woman in her fifties or sixties with alopecia areata. Some clones in this sample may be carry-over from other donors' samples. The sample was whole blood, taken in connection with sensitization to the hapten diphenylcyclopropenone (DPC).

The CDR3 nucleotides read TGTGCCAGCAGCCCCCGGGGCAGTAGCACTGAAGCTTTCTTT. Translating it yields CASSPRGSSTEAFF. J is TRBJ1-1 and V is TRBV3-1, with D possibly matching TRBD1 (5 bases). Germline CDR1 LGHDT, CDR2 YNNKEL (reference sequence). The V gene lost 4 bases and the J gene lost 4 bases, with 13 bases spanning the gap. This CDR3 has 14 residues.